This TCR beta chain was captured by sequencing in a study of cytomegalovirus exposure and HLA in healthy donors. Comment on this clone: The antigen is not known.

The study, taken as a whole, reports: Several V segments, TRBV6-2 and TRBV6-3 among them, could not be told apart and were dropped. Prior analysis indicated that the majority of TCR beta V segments exhibited productivity approximately 87% or approximately 30% of the time. An analysis was carried out at a later point. It showed that HLA-associated TCR beta chains were more clonally expanded than equally common non-associated chains.

Trimming took off 4 bases at V and 3 bases at J, with 13 bases between the two ends. CDR3 size: 15 residues. The germline CDR1 and CDR2 sequences are SNHLY and FYNNEI. The PCR was carried out with 60 Vbeta primers and 13 Jbeta primers. Only in-frame clones appear in the TCRdb table, and some are missing; sequencing was by immunoSEQ multiplex PCR. The data show some 110,000 clones, 65% to 80% seen once. Material for sequencing was PBMCs. This clonotype originated in a man under 40 in good health and CMV-seropositive. The chain has TRBV2 and TRBJ1-5; D not resolved. DNA of the CDR3: TGTGCCAGCAGTGTGGTAAACAGAAACAATCAGCCCCAGCATTTT. Protein: CASSVVNRNNQPQHF.